Below, 5 T cell receptor beta chains from the same sample are listed, as sequenced in a study of long-term antiretroviral therapy in people with HIV. Survey level was the resolution at which the v3.0 immunoSEQ assay ran. TCRdb's copy holds only in-frame clones and misses some; the assay was immunoSEQ multiplex PCR. The sample includes 24,000 or so clones, roughly 85% of them seen just once. The sample consisted of unsorted PBMCs, taken 2.3 years after starting antiretroviral therapy. All receptors derive from a man aged 40-50 years with HIV.

The chain carries TRBV6-5 and TRBJ1-2; possible D gene TRBD1, 5 bases. Deletions cut 2 bases from V and 0 bases from J, with 7 bases between. The CDR3 contains 14 residues. The germline CDR1 and CDR2 sequences are MNHEY and SVGAGI. In DNA, the CDR3 is TGTGCCAGCAGTTACGACAGAACTAACTATGGCTACACCTTC. Translated: CASSYDRTNYGYTF.

This chain joins TRBV6-1 and TRBJ1-4; 8 bases align to TRBD1. Germline CDR1 reads MNHNS; CDR2 reads SASEGT. V was pared by 3 bases and J by 4 bases, with 13 bases of the junction left unmatched. There are 18 residues in the CDR3. For the CDR3, the DNA is TGTGCCAGCAGTGACATTTTATTCCTGGGACAGGATAATGAAAAACTGTTTTTT. It is translated as CASSDILFLGQDNEKLFF.

The gene calls are TRBV19 and TRBJ1-1, with TRBD1 identical over 7 bases. CDR1 and CDR2 from the germline V gene are LNHDA and SQIVND (reference sequence). The CDR3 runs 14 residues. The trim removed 2 bases at V and 6 bases at J, leaving 6 bases unmatched. In nucleotides, the CDR3 is TGTGCCAGTAGTATATGGGACAGCGGGCCTGAAGCTTTCTTT. It specifies CASSIWDSGPEAFF.

The chain carries TRBV4-1 and TRBJ2-7, with D unclear. V gave up 4 bases and J gave up 0 bases, with 10 bases separating them. The length of the CDR3 is 14 residues. Germline CDR1 and CDR2: MGHRA and YSYEKL. For the CDR3, the DNA is TGCGCCAGCAGCCGACCGGGCTTCTCCTACGAGCAGTACTTC. This encodes CASSRPGFSYEQYF.

This chain uses TRBV14 with TRBJ2-1; D perhaps matches TRBD2 (6 bases). The V and J ends lost 4 bases and 4 bases respectively, with 11 bases between them. CDR1 is SGHDN and CDR2 is FVKESK in the germline V gene. This CDR3 region has 14 residues. The CDR3 DNA is TGTGCCAGCAGCCTGGCGGGGCCTTACAATGAGCAGTTCTTC. Protein product: CASSLAGPYNEQFF. The full variable domain, in which reference TRBV14 and TRBJ2-1 provide the parts outside the CDR3, is EAGVTQFPSHSVIEKGQTVTLRCDPISGHDNLYWYRRVMGKEIKFLLHFVKESKQDESGMPNNRFLAERTGGTYSTLKVQPAELEDSGVYFCASSLAGPYNEQFFGPGTRLTVL.